What follows describes a single TCR beta chain. Its antigen is unidentified. PCR amplification relied on 60 Vbeta primers (plus 13 Jbeta primers). Profiled with immunoSEQ multiplex PCR; TCRdb holds only in-frame clones, not every one. The data show about 31,000 clones, about 83% seen once. This sample stems from a study of cytomegalovirus exposure and HLA in healthy donors. Study-wide results and limits: Associated with HLA alleles at 0.05 false discovery rate in a later analysis were about 17,000 TCR beta sequences. Among the sequence variants, a highly shared cluster was likely an artifact of sequencing. A previous analysis found most TCR beta V segments productive roughly 87% or roughly 30% of the time. The authors listed 150 to 200 TCR beta chains as cytomegalovirus-associated.

V dropped 8 bases and J dropped 5; count of bases not matched to a gene: 5. Germline lookup yields CDR1 SGHVS and CDR2 FQNEAQ. The CDR3 sequence is 14 residues long. The gene calls are TRBV7-8 and TRBJ2-2; 10 bases are shared with TRBD1. This sequence originates from a boy younger than 18 in good health and CMV-seronegative. Material for sequencing was PBMCs. DNA for the CDR3: TGTGCCAGCGTTCCGGGACAGGGGACCGGGGAGCTGTTTTTT. It translates to CASVPGQGTGELFF.